These 2 T cell receptor beta chains share one sample of origin, sequenced in a study of blood T cell repertoires in COVID-19. Assay: immunoSEQ multiplex PCR; the TCRdb copy retains only in-frame clones and omits some. The sample lists around 200,000 clones; around 83% were seen once. Sequencing input: peripheral blood. Receptor source: a woman of 80 years or more with acute or convalescent COVID-19.

The gene calls are TRBV7-2 and TRBJ2-6; TRBD1 is a possible D gene (6 bases). The ends were cut back, 1 base at V and 0 bases at J, with 10 bases in the middle. This CDR3 spans 17 amino acids. Germline V gene data show CDR1 as SGHTA and CDR2 as FQGNSA. The CDR3 DNA is TGTGCCAGCAGCTTAGAGTGGGGGCCCTCTGGGGCCAACGTCCTGACTTTC. It is translated as CASSLEWGPSGANVLTF.

The gene calls are TRBV9 and TRBJ2-7, with a tentative D call TRBD2 (6 bases). The CDR3 consists of 15 residues. Germline V lookup: CDR1 SGDLS, CDR2 YYNGEE. Trimming removed 0 bases at V and 6 bases at J, with 16 bases between. Written as DNA, the CDR3 is TGTGCCAGCAGCGTAGGTGTGGGGGAGCGGGCCGAGCAGTACTTC. This sequence encodes CASSVGVGERAEQYF.